This entry concerns a single T cell receptor (beta chain). Profiling relied on immunoSEQ multiplex PCR, and the TCRdb table lists in-frame clones only, not all of them. Altogether over 250,000 clones are present, approximately 90% being singletons, with the ten largest covering around 10%. The data derive from a study of blood T cell repertoires in COVID-19. Germline V CDR1 and CDR2: SGHTA, FQGTGA. With 4 bases clipped from V and 6 bases from J, the junction kept 6 bases outside the gene matches. The CDR3 loop spans 13 amino acids. This receptor was identified in a woman in her late teens or twenties who had recovered from COVID-19. The chain uses TRBV7-3 and TRBJ2-7, with TRBD1 matching 7 bases. Sequenced: PBMCs or T cells enriched from blood (not recorded which). The CDR3 DNA reads as TGTGCCAGCAGCTCGGGACAGTATACCGAGCAGTACTTC. Translated: CASSSGQYTEQYF.